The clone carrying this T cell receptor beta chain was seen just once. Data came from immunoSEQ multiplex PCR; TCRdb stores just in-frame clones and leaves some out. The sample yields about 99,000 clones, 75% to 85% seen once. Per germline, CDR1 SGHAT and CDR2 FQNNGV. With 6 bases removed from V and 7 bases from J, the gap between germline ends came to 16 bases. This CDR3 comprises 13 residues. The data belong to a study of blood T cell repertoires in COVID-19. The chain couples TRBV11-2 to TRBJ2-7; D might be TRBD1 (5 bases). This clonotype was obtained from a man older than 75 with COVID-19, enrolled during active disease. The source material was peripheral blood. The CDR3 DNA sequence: TGTGCCAGCAGACCGGCAGGGTCGGGTGAGCAGTACTTC. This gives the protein CASRPAGSGEQYF.